These T cell receptor beta chains were read from a single sample in a study of long-term antiretroviral therapy in people with HIV. Using immunoSEQ multiplex PCR, the repertoire was profiled, and TCRdb retains in-frame clones only, with some absent. The sample has tens of thousands of clones; 76% are singletons. The sequenced sample was unsorted PBMCs, obtained 1.1 years before starting antiretroviral therapy. Source of these receptors: a woman aged 40 to 50 with HIV. Each CDR3 is given with its conserved first and last residue. The D gene is left open where the match is weak. The size of a clone is reported for some rows only, either as once, few or many, or as a class for expanded clones.

cdr3_length j_call v_call clone_size d_call cdr3_nt cdr3_aa
16 TRBJ2-1 TRBV10-1 NA TRBD2 TGCGCCAGCAGTGATCTTCCGGTAGCGGGGTACAATGAGCAGTTCTTC CASSDLPVAGYNEQFF
14 TRBJ2-4 TRBV18 NA NA TGTGCCAGCTCACCTCTGGAAGGGCAAAACATTCAGTACTTC CASSPLEGQNIQYF
13 TRBJ2-2 TRBV6-1 once NA TGTGCCAGCAGTGAGCAGGGCACCGGGGAGCTGTTTTTT CASSEQGTGELFF
15 TRBJ1-4 TRBV5-1 few TRBD1 TGCGCCAGCAGCTTGGGAGGGACAGGACATGAAAAACTGTTTTTT CASSLGGTGHEKLFF
16 TRBJ2-5 TRBV7-9 NA TRBD2 TGTGCCAGCAGCTTAGACGGGACTAGCGGGGAAGAGACCCAGTACTTC CASSLDGTSGEETQYF
17 TRBJ1-2 TRBV2 NA NA TGTGCCAGCAGTGAAAATGAGAGGGGGTTAGGTAACTATGGCTACACCTTC CASSENERGLGNYGYTF
15 TRBJ2-1 TRBV7-9 NA NA TGTGCCAGCAGCTTATGGGGGGCTAGCGGCAATGAGCAGTTCTTC CASSLWGASGNEQFF
13 TRBJ2-7 TRBV6-1 NA NA TGTGCCAGCAGGACTAGGGGGTCCTACGAGCAGTACTTC CASRTRGSYEQYF
15 TRBJ2-1 TRBV4-2 NA TRBD2 TGTGCCAGCAGCCAAGACAGCGGGGGCGGGAATGAGCAGTTCTTC CASSQDSGGGNEQFF
14 TRBJ2-3 TRBV12-5 NA NA TGTGCTAGTGGCCTTCCCGACGGAACAGATACGCAGTATTTT CASGLPDGTDTQYF
15 TRBJ2-1 TRBV11-2 NA TRBD2 TGTGCCAGCAGCTCGAATAGCGGGGCCTACAATGAGCAGTTCTTC CASSSNSGAYNEQFF
16 TRBJ2-1 TRBV7-9 NA TRBD1 TGTGCCAGCAGATCGCCCGGAGGACAGGGGAACAATGAGCAGTTCTTC CASRSPGGQGNNEQFF
14 TRBJ1-2 TRBV7-2 NA NA TGTGCCAGCAGCCCAAGGGAGCCTAGTTATGGCTACACCTTC CASSPREPSYGYTF
15 TRBJ1-1 TRBV30 NA NA TGTGCCTGGAGTGTCCCCGACAGGACCAACACTGAAGCTTTCTTT CAWSVPDRTNTEAFF
14 TRBJ1-6 TRBV7-9 NA NA TGTGCCAGCAGCCCGGACGGGGTTGATTCACCCCTCCACTTT CASSPDGVDSPLHF
14 TRBJ1-6 TRBV6-6 few NA TGTGCCAGCAGTCCGGGACTTTGGAATTCACCCCTCCACTTT CASSPGLWNSPLHF
11 TRBJ2-7 TRBV6-6 NA NA TGTGCCAGCAGTTACTCGGGGGAGCAGTACTTC CASSYSGEQYF
15 TRBJ2-1 TRBV5-6 NA TRBD1 TGTGCCAGCAGCTTCGGGGACAGCTCCTACAATGAGCAGTTCTTC CASSFGDSSYNEQFF
17 TRBJ1-5 TRBV27 few TRBD1 TGTGCCAGCAGTCCTAGGGCTTGGACAGGGGGCAATCAGCCCCAGCATTTT CASSPRAWTGGNQPQHF
14 TRBJ1-2 TRBV6-1 NA NA TGTGCCAGCAGTGAAACGACCGGTTTATCAGGCTACACCTTC CASSETTGLSGYTF
13 TRBJ1-3 TRBV2 NA NA TGTGCCAGCAGTGAAAGTCATGGGAACACCATATATTTT CASSESHGNTIYF
16 TRBJ1-5 TRBV19 NA NA TGTGCCAGTAGTATAAGAGATCGTGGTCCCAATCAGCCCCAGCATTTT CASSIRDRGPNQPQHF
19 TRBJ2-3 TRBV2 once NA TGTGCCAGCAGTCAACGTCGGGGGGCGAGGGTCTATAGCACAGATACGCAGTATTTT CASSQRRGARVYSTDTQYF
16 TRBJ2-1 TRBV5-4 NA NA TGTGCCAGCAGCAGTACAGGGAGGAAGGACGACAATGAGCAGTTCTTC CASSSTGRKDDNEQFF
14 TRBJ1-1 TRBV4-3 NA TRBD1 TGCGCCAGCAGCCAAGGGGGACAGGGGAGAGAAGCTTTCTTT CASSQGGQGREAFF
15 TRBJ1-4 TRBV5-1 NA NA TGCGCCAGCGGGGGTGGGGGGGCCAAGGATGAAAAACTGTTTTTT CASGGGGAKDEKLFF
17 TRBJ1-1 TRBV7-6 NA TRBD1 TGTGCCAGCAGCTTAGCGTATCCAGGGGGGTACAACACTGAAGCTTTCTTT CASSLAYPGGYNTEAFF
17 TRBJ2-3 TRBV5-1 NA TRBD2 TGCGCCAGCAGCTTGGCGGGAGGGCCGATGAGCACAGATACGCAGTATTTT CASSLAGGPMSTDTQYF
16 TRBJ1-1 TRBV5-1 NA NA TGCGCCAGCAGCTCTGAAGGCCTTGGGATGAACACTGAAGCTTTCTTT CASSSEGLGMNTEAFF
18 TRBJ2-3 TRBV7-9 NA TRBD2 TGTGCCAGCAGCTTAGGGCGGGGGGGCCGTGGTTTCACAGATACGCAGTATTTT CASSLGRGGRGFTDTQYF
16 TRBJ1-3 TRBV15 NA NA TGTGCCACCAAAAAAGCAGGGCTTAGGTCTGGAAACACCATATATTTT CATKKAGLRSGNTIYF
15 TRBJ1-3 TRBV9 NA NA TGTGCCAGCAGCGTAGGACGGAGCTCTGGAAACACCATATATTTT CASSVGRSSGNTIYF
13 TRBJ2-2 TRBV9 once NA TGTGCCAGCAGATCCTCGAACACCGGGGAGCTGTTTTTT CASRSSNTGELFF
14 TRBJ2-5 TRBV11-2 NA NA TGTGCCAGCAGCTCCCGGACAGCCCAAGAGACCCAGTACTTC CASSSRTAQETQYF
15 TRBJ2-1 TRBV6-5 NA NA TGTGCCAGCAGTTATAGGGAGGATGCCTACAATGAGCAGTTCTTC CASSYREDAYNEQFF
16 TRBJ2-7 TRBV15 once NA TGTGCCACCTGTCCCGACCGTCACCCATCCTCCTACGAGCAGTACTTC CATCPDRHPSSYEQYF
14 TRBJ2-7 TRBV5-6 once TRBD1 TGTGCCAGCAGCTCCGGGACAGGGAACTACGAGCAGTACTTC CASSSGTGNYEQYF
13 TRBJ2-1 TRBV7-2 once NA TGTGCCAGCAGCTCACCAGGGACCAATGAGCAGTTCTTC CASSSPGTNEQFF
16 TRBJ2-1 TRBV5-1 NA NA TGCGCCAGCAGCTTGGCTGGTCAATCCTCCTACAATGAGCAGTTCTTC CASSLAGQSSYNEQFF
14 TRBJ1-1 TRBV15 NA NA TGTGCCACCAGCAGAGATGGGGGGGACGATGAAGCTTTCTTT CATSRDGGDDEAFF
12 TRBJ2-3 TRBV7-6 NA NA TGTGCCAGCAGCTTAGACGGGGATACGCAGTATTTT CASSLDGDTQYF
13 TRBJ2-2 TRBV2 NA NA TGTGCCAGCAAGTGGACCGACACCGGGGAGCTGTTTTTT CASKWTDTGELFF
15 TRBJ1-4 TRBV5-1 NA TRBD1 TGCGCCAGCCGCTTCCAGGGGGCGGCTAATGAAAAACTGTTTTTT CASRFQGAANEKLFF
15 TRBJ2-5 TRBV10-1 NA TRBD2 TGCGCCAGCAGTGACCCCTCTAGCGGACGGGAGACCCAGTACTTC CASSDPSSGRETQYF
13 TRBJ1-6 TRBV6-5 NA NA TGTGCCAGCAGTCAACATATAGGATCACCCCTCCACTTT CASSQHIGSPLHF
15 TRBJ1-6 TRBV15 once NA TGTGCCACCAGCAGAGAACCGACACCGGATTCACCCCTCCACTTT CATSREPTPDSPLHF
13 TRBJ1-1 TRBV6-1 once NA TGTGCCAGCAGTGGAATCCTGAACACTGAAGCTTTCTTT CASSGILNTEAFF
15 TRBJ1-5 TRBV5-8 NA TRBD1 TGTGCCAGCAGTCCCGGGACAGGGCAAAATCAGCCCCAGCATTTT CASSPGTGQNQPQHF
14 TRBJ2-7 TRBV19 NA TRBD1 TGTGCCAGTAGTATAGAGGGACAGGGGGGCGAGCAGTACTTC CASSIEGQGGEQYF
14 TRBJ2-5 TRBV7-2 NA TRBD2 TGTGCCAGCAGCTTAGTTCTAGCGGGAGAGACCCAGTACTTC CASSLVLAGETQYF
15 TRBJ1-1 TRBV7-9 NA NA TGTGCCAGCACCCCCCCGGCAGGAATGAACACTGAAGCTTTCTTT CASTPPAGMNTEAFF
16 TRBJ2-1 TRBV6-5 NA TRBD2 TGTGCCAGCAGTTACTCGGCTAGCGGGGGCTACAATGAGCAGTTCTTC CASSYSASGGYNEQFF
16 TRBJ1-4 TRBV5-1 NA TRBD1 TGCGCCAGCAGCCCCCAGGGACAGGGCCCTAATGAAAAACTGTTTTTT CASSPQGQGPNEKLFF